This entry lists 30 T cell receptor beta chains sequenced from one sample in a study of shared clonotypes between healthy human individuals. Sequencing was performed with immunoSEQ multiplex PCR; in TCRdb, only in-frame clones are kept and a portion is missing. The sample consists of some 2,400,000 clones, nearly 97% of them appearing once. The sequenced sample consisted of naive CD4+ T cells sorted from blood. The sample's subset: CD45RA+ positively selected. These receptor sequences come from a man younger than 35 in good health.

The gene calls are TRBV10-3 and TRBJ1-1; D remains ambiguous. CDR3 length: 14 residues. Trimming took off 1 base at V and 5 bases at J, with 11 bases between the two ends. Germline loops: CDR1 ENHRY, CDR2 SYGVKD. CDR3 protein: CAISEYREGTEAFF. CDR3 bases: TGTGCCATCAGTGAGTACCGGGAAGGGACTGAAGCTTTCTTT.

This rearrangement joins TRBV4-1 to TRBJ2-5; 8 nucleotides align to TRBD1. Germline trimming cut 3 bases from V and 7 bases from J; bases unmatched to any gene: 4. The CDR3 runs 13 residues. Germline CDR1 and CDR2: MGHRA and YSYEKL. The CDR3 is CASSQDRERTQYF. The CDR3 nucleotides read TGCGCCAGCAGCCAGGACAGGGAACGGACCCAGTACTTC.

The genes are TRBV6-1 and TRBJ1-3; D call uncertain. The V end was cut by 6 bases, the J end by 0 bases, with 9 bases between. The germline gives CDR1 MNHNS, CDR2 SASEGT. CDR3 size: 14 residues. The CDR3 loop reads CASSLTGSGNTIYF. DNA for the CDR3: TGTGCCAGCAGCCTCACGGGCTCTGGAAACACCATATATTTT.

Remarks on this clone: Other DNA variants within this sample encode the same CDR3. The chain recombines TRBV7-2 with TRBJ1-6, with D tentatively TRBD1 (6 bases). In germline, CDR1 is SGHTA, CDR2 FQGNSA. Deletions cut 6 bases from V and 7 bases from J, with 10 bases between. This CDR3 comprises 13 residues. The CDR3 region has the DNA TGTGCCAGCAGTCGAGACAGGAATTCACCCCTCCACTTT. Its protein is CASSRDRNSPLHF.

The rearrangement links TRBV5-1 to TRBJ1-2; 9 nucleotides align to TRBD1. The V gene end was trimmed by 4 bases and the J gene end by 4 bases; junction bases not matched to a gene: 5. The CDR3 spans 14 residues. CDR1 is SGHRS and CDR2 is YFSETQ in the germline V gene. The CDR3 is CASSGGQGSYGYTF. The CDR3 DNA is TGCGCCAGCAGCGGAGGACAGGGGAGCTATGGCTACACCTTC. Full variable domain (outside the CDR3, taken from reference TRBV5-1 and TRBJ1-2): KAGVTQTPRYLIKTRGQQVTLSCSPISGHRSVSWYQQTPGQGLQFLFEYFSETQRNKGNFPGRFSGRQFSNSRSEMNVSTLELGDSALYLCASSGGQGSYGYTFGSGTRLTVV.

The chain links TRBV2 to TRBJ2-7, with D perhaps matching TRBD2 (5 bases). V shed 6 bases and J shed 2 bases, with 14 bases lying between them. CDR3 size: 14 residues. The germline V gene encodes CDR1 SNHLY and CDR2 FYNNEI. CDR3 amino acids: CASRLPGTTYEQYF. The CDR3 bases are TGTGCCAGCAGACTACCGGGAACCACCTACGAGCAGTACTTC.

V usage is TRBV2 and J usage is TRBJ1-2; 7 nucleotides align to TRBD1. Germline loops: CDR1 SNHLY, CDR2 FYNNEI. This CDR3 is built from 17 residues. V dropped 5 bases and J dropped 1; count of bases not matched to a gene: 13. CDR3 DNA: TGTGCCAGCAGTAGTAAGGGGCCGCAGGGGGTTAACTATGGCTACACCTTC. Its translation: CASSSKGPQGVNYGYTF.

The chain couples TRBV30 to TRBJ2-7; 8 bases are shared with TRBD1. From germline, CDR1 is GTSNPN and CDR2 SVGIG (reference sequence). J gave up 4 bases and V 7 bases, and 9 bases lay outside the gene matches. This CDR3 is 13 amino acids long. In DNA form, the CDR3 reads TGTGCCTCCGGACAGGGAAAGGGTTACGAGCAGTACTTC. Translated: CASGQGKGYEQYF.

On this clone: The sample carries other DNA sequences with the same CDR3. The V and J genes are TRBV7-2 and TRBJ2-7; the D call may be TRBD1 or TRBD2 (5 bases each). CDR1 is SGHTA, CDR2 FQGNSA, per germline. The CDR3 contains 15 residues. V was cut by 1 base and J by 1 base, with 11 bases left in between. DNA for the CDR3: TGTGCCAGCAGCTTAGGGCAGGGCGGGTCCTACGAGCAGTACTTC. This codes for CASSLGQGGSYEQYF.

J is TRBJ1-1 and V is TRBV5-6; D unresolved. This CDR3 is 16 amino acids long. Germline V gene lookup returns CDR1 SGHDT and CDR2 YYEEEE. Trimming left V 2 bases short and J 0 bases short, with 14 bases between. The CDR3 DNA reads as TGTGCCAGCAGCTTTGGTGCACGCCGAATGAACACTGAAGCTTTCTTT. This gives the protein CASSFGARRMNTEAFF.

The genes are TRBV5-4 and TRBJ2-7; D may be TRBD2 (6 bases). V dropped 0 bases and J dropped 2 bases, with 9 bases sitting between them. The germline V gene encodes CDR1 SGHNT and CDR2 YYREEE (reference sequence). The CDR3 has 14 amino acids. The CDR3 DNA reads TGTGCCAGCAGCTTGGACGGGGAGGCCTACGAGCAGTACTTC. This codes for CASSLDGEAYEQYF.

This clone has just one count. V usage is TRBV10-3 and J usage is TRBJ1-3; 9 nucleotides agree with TRBD1. Germline CDR1 and CDR2: ENHRY and SYGVKD. CDR3 size: 16 residues. V dropped 3 bases and J dropped 2; count of bases not matched to a gene: 5. CDR3 region: CAISDRGQGTGNTIYF. The CDR3, as DNA: TGTGCCATCAGTGATCGGGGACAGGGAACTGGAAACACCATATATTTT.

The chain couples TRBV27 to TRBJ1-6, with TRBD1 matching over 9 bases. This CDR3 region has 19 residues. CDR1 and CDR2 (germline): MNHEY, SMNVEV (reference sequence). With V trimmed by 5 bases and J by 0 bases, 11 bases remained unmatched. CDR3 residues: CASSKDRGVGSSYNSPLHF. CDR3 nucleotide sequence: TGTGCCAGCAGTAAAGACAGGGGGGTAGGGAGCTCCTATAATTCACCCCTCCACTTT.

The V and J genes are TRBV2 and TRBJ1-3; D is unresolved. Germline V gives CDR1 SNHLY, CDR2 FYNNEI. The CDR3 is 14 amino acids. The V gene lost 6 bases and the J gene lost 2 bases, with 11 bases spanning the gap. CDR3 nucleotide sequence: TGTGCCAGCAGACCTTTGGACGCTGGAAACACCATATATTTT. The encoded protein is CASRPLDAGNTIYF.

To note about this clone: Other DNA variants within this sample encode the same CDR3. The V and J genes are TRBV11-2 and TRBJ2-3; 7 nucleotides match TRBD2. V shed 6 bases, J shed 1 base, and the junction held 1 base outside the gene matches. The germline gives CDR1 SGHAT, CDR2 FQNNGV. This CDR3 has 13 residues. The CDR3 DNA reads TGTGCCAGCAGGCTAGCGGGCACAGATACGCAGTATTTT. Protein sequence: CASRLAGTDTQYF.

The chain has TRBV7-2 and TRBJ2-7, with TRBD2 matching 7 bases. J was trimmed by 4 bases and V by 5 bases; bases with no gene match: 11. This CDR3 comprises 15 residues. Germline V lookup: CDR1 SGHTA, CDR2 FQGNSA. The CDR3 DNA follows: TGTGCCAGCAGCGCCCCTCGGGGAGGGAGTTACGAGCAGTACTTC. It is translated as CASSAPRGGSYEQYF.

The count of this clone is one. V and J are TRBV4-1 and TRBJ1-2, with D possibly matching TRBD1 (5 bases). Trimming took 0 bases from V and 8 from J, leaving 16 bases between them. CDR1 is MGHRA and CDR2 is YSYEKL in the germline V gene. The CDR3 loop spans 15 amino acids. CDR3 amino acids: CASSQEGEGDFGYTF. The CDR3 DNA is TGCGCCAGCAGCCAAGAGGGGGAAGGGGACTTCGGCTACACCTTC.

This chain connects TRBV27 to TRBJ2-7; D remains unclear. Trimming pared 3 bases from V and 0 bases from J, leaving 9 bases between. CDR1 and CDR2 (germline): MNHEY, SMNVEV (reference sequence). The CDR3 spans 14 residues. CDR3 loop: CASSLRPDSYEQYF. CDR3 DNA: TGTGCCAGCAGTTTGCGACCCGACTCCTACGAGCAGTACTTC.

The table lists this clone with a count of one. The chain carries TRBV28 and TRBJ2-7; possible D gene TRBD1, 7 bases. Germline lookup yields CDR1 MDHEN and CDR2 SYDVKM. The CDR3 covers 14 residues. V gave up 4 bases and J gave up 2 bases, with 12 bases separating them. The CDR3 DNA is TGTGCCAGCAGTTCCAGGGGGGTGACCTACGAGCAGTACTTC. Translation: CASSSRGVTYEQYF.

The chain uses TRBV15 and TRBJ2-1; the match to TRBD2 covers 9 bases. This CDR3 spans 15 amino acids. Trimming took 0 bases from V and 5 from J; bases not matched to a gene: 2. The germline V gene encodes CDR1 LNHNV and CDR2 YYDKDF (reference sequence). The CDR3 region is CATSREGTSNNEQFF. CDR3 nucleotide sequence: TGTGCCACCAGCAGAGAAGGGACTAGCAACAATGAGCAGTTCTTC.

The chain uses TRBV5-1 and TRBJ2-7; D is uncertain. CDR3 length equals 13 residues. CDR1 and CDR2 (germline): SGHRS, YFSETQ. V lost 2 bases, J lost 4 bases, and 10 bases lay in between. This CDR3 is CASSFGGEYEQYF. As DNA, the CDR3 is TGCGCCAGCAGCTTTGGTGGGGAATACGAGCAGTACTTC.

The V and J genes are TRBV5-1 and TRBJ2-7; 11 bases align to TRBD2. This CDR3 spans 14 amino acids. CDR1 is SGHRS, CDR2 YFSETQ, per germline. With V trimmed by 7 bases and J by 5 bases, 8 bases remained unmatched. This CDR3 is CASGRLAGRDEQYF. In DNA form, the CDR3 reads TGCGCCAGCGGGCGACTAGCGGGAAGGGACGAGCAGTACTTC. Using reference TRBV5-1 and TRBJ2-7 for the parts outside the CDR3, the full variable domain is KAGVTQTPRYLIKTRGQQVTLSCSPISGHRSVSWYQQTPGQGLQFLFEYFSETQRNKGNFPGRFSGRQFSNSRSEMNVSTLELGDSALYLCASGRLAGRDEQYFGPGTRLTVT.

The genes are TRBV5-1 and TRBJ2-2; a possible D gene is TRBD1 (5 bases). Between the trimmed V and J ends, which lost 4 bases and 8 bases, there was a span of 15 bases. The CDR3 loop spans 14 amino acids. Germline CDR1 is SGHRS and CDR2 is YFSETQ. Here the CDR3 DNA reads TGCGCCAGCAGCACCGACCCCACAGGTGGGGAGCTGTTTTTT. Its protein product is CASSTDPTGGELFF. The entire variable domain, with the rest obtained from reference TRBV5-1 and TRBJ2-2, is as follows: KAGVTQTPRYLIKTRGQQVTLSCSPISGHRSVSWYQQTPGQGLQFLFEYFSETQRNKGNFPGRFSGRQFSNSRSEMNVSTLELGDSALYLCASSTDPTGGELFFGEGSRLTVL.

The chain uses TRBV14 and TRBJ1-3; D is undetermined. V was shortened by 4 bases and J by 11 bases, with 15 bases between the two germline ends. The CDR3 is 13 amino acids. Germline values: CDR1 SGHDN, CDR2 FVKESK. This CDR3 reads CASSPVLGGAIYF. CDR3 DNA sequence: TGTGCCAGCAGCCCCGTCTTAGGAGGCGCCATATATTTT.

The rearrangement links TRBV6-6 to TRBJ2-7; D gene ambiguous. The germline V gene has CDR1 MNHNY and CDR2 SVGAGI (reference sequence). Trimming pared 2 bases from V and 6 bases from J, leaving 14 bases between. The CDR3 loop spans 14 amino acids. Here the CDR3 reads CASSYAPPGFEQYF. The CDR3 DNA sequence: TGTGCCAGCAGTTACGCCCCCCCCGGGTTCGAGCAGTACTTC.

The rearrangement uses TRBV10-3 and TRBJ1-5; tentative D call: TRBD1 (5 bases). CDR3 length equals 13 residues. V shed 6 bases and J shed 0 bases, with 6 bases lying between them. CDR1 and CDR2 from the germline V gene are ENHRY and SYGVKD. CDR3 nucleotides: TGTGCCATCAGCGACAGTAGCAATCAGCCCCAGCATTTT. Translated: CAISDSSNQPQHF.

The CDR3 is CASGLGGISTDTQYF. The CDR3 bases are TGTGCTAGTGGTTTGGGGGGTATATCGACAGATACGCAGTATTTT. V and J are TRBV12-5 and TRBJ2-3, with unresolved D. Trimming stripped 1 base from V and 3 bases from J, with 11 bases between. The CDR3 length is 15 residues. Per germline, CDR1 LGHNT and CDR2 FRNRAP.

The rearrangement uses TRBV28 and TRBJ1-3; TRBD1 might be the D (5 bases). Germline V gene data show CDR1 as MDHEN and CDR2 as SYDVKM. The V end lost 5 bases, the J end lost 0 bases, and 14 bases lay between the germline ends. The CDR3 consists of 16 residues. The CDR3 sequence: CASSLGDRNSGNTIYF. DNA for the CDR3: TGTGCCAGCAGTCTAGGGGACCGAAACTCTGGAAACACCATATATTTT.

V gene TRBV6-5 combines with J gene TRBJ2-7; D is possibly TRBD1 (6 bases). V lost 5 bases, J lost 3 bases, and 11 bases lay in between. Germline CDR1 reads MNHEY; CDR2 reads SVGAGI. The CDR3 is 13 residues long. The CDR3: CASSKGVNYEQYF. CDR3 in DNA: TGTGCCAGCAGTAAGGGGGTGAACTACGAGCAGTACTTC.

CDR3 loop: CASSLTGYSPLHF. The CDR3 region has the DNA TGTGCCAGCAGCCTGACAGGGTATTCACCCCTCCACTTT. This rearrangement joins TRBV14 to TRBJ1-6; 7 bases map to TRBD1. CDR1 and CDR2 (germline): SGHDN, FVKESK. The CDR3 loop spans 13 amino acids. Losses at the gene ends were 4 bases for V and 8 bases for J; bases not matched to a gene: 2.